The 21 T cell receptor beta chains in this list originate from one sample, sequenced in a study of blood T cells in healthy people across ages (dated by TCRdb to between 2014 and 2017). Libraries were made using 5' RACE. Data came from an Illumina HiSeq 2500. The second PCR ran for about 6 to 12 cycles and used a J-beta primer mix along with a sample-barcoded 5' primer. TCRdb reprocessed the public reads (quality trimming at Q25 with fastp, clone calling with MiXCR) and kept in-frame beta chains. Entries that share a CDR3 protein sequence are merged under the most common genes and DNA. This sample has 1.5 million to 2 million distinct CDR3 sequences in its table, and about 28% of those were observed once. The top ten hold roughly 8% of the sample. Input material: blood. The receptors were sampled from a woman aged 25-40 years in good health.

CDR3 region: CASGQGWNYGYTF. The DNA for the CDR3 is TGCGCCAGCGGGCAGGGGTGGAACTATGGCTACACCTTC. The genes are TRBV5-1 and TRBJ1-2, with D possibly matching TRBD1 (6 bases). Trimming pared 7 bases from V and 2 bases from J, leaving 12 bases between. Looked up from germline, CDR1 is SGHRS and CDR2 is YFSETQ. The CDR3 contains 13 residues.

The V call is TRBV28, the J call TRBJ2-7; tentatively, D is TRBD1 or TRBD2 (5 bases each). The V and J ends lost 6 bases and 3 bases respectively, with 12 bases between them. The CDR3 totals 13 residues. Germline CDR1 MDHEN, CDR2 SYDVKM. The CDR3: CASRGTSGYEQYF. The CDR3 DNA is TGTGCCAGCAGAGGGACCTCAGGCTACGAGCAGTACTTC.

J is TRBJ1-2 and V is TRBV20-1, with TRBD1 matching over 7 bases. J gave up 2 bases and V 6 bases, and 9 bases lay outside the gene matches. Germline V CDR1 and CDR2: DFQATT, SNEGSKA (reference sequence). CDR3 length: 14 amino acids. The chain's CDR3 is CSAQGDGENYGYTF. The CDR3, as DNA: TGCAGTGCCCAGGGGGACGGAGAAAACTATGGCTACACCTTC.

This clonotype was found a few times. The chain links TRBV7-2 to TRBJ2-4; weak D call: TRBD2 (5 bases). Trimming shortened V by 1 base and J by 8 bases, and 15 bases separated the two germline ends. The CDR3 contains 15 residues. Germline CDR1 SGHTA, CDR2 FQGNSA. CDR3 in amino acids: CASSLGARGWDIQYF. The CDR3 nucleotides read TGTGCCAGCAGCTTAGGGGCTCGGGGTTGGGACATTCAGTACTTC.

About this clonotype itself: A much larger clone differs by one base, so this may be a read error. This chain links TRBV28 with TRBJ2-1, with TRBD2 matching over 11 bases. The CDR3 sequence is 12 residues long. From germline, CDR1 is MDHEN and CDR2 SYDVKM. V dropped 11 bases and J dropped 9; count of bases not matched to a gene: 6. The CDR3 nucleotides are TGTGCCTGCCTGACTAGCGGGACTGAGCAGTTCTTC. Its translation is CACLTSGTEQFF.

The chain combines TRBV28 with TRBJ2-5; D might be TRBD2 (6 bases). The CDR3 totals 16 residues. V was clipped by 6 bases and J by 4 bases, with 21 bases between them. Germline V gene lookup returns CDR1 MDHEN and CDR2 SYDVKM. Written as DNA, the CDR3 is TGTGCCAGCAGGACCGCCGTCCGGGGGACGGGAGAGACCCAGTACTTC. Protein: CASRTAVRGTGETQYF.

This clonotype has a handful of counts. A much larger clone is a single base away; this may be a read error. J is TRBJ2-7 and V is TRBV29-1; no definite D call. The germline CDR1 and CDR2 sequences are SQVTM and ANQGSEA. V was pared by 7 bases and J by 4 bases, with 5 bases between. CDR3 size: 9 residues. In DNA, the CDR3 is TGCAGCGGGGGATACGAGCAGTACTTC. This codes for CSGGYEQYF.

The chain links TRBV6-1 to TRBJ1-2; 8 nucleotides line up with TRBD1. Germline lookup yields CDR1 MNHNS and CDR2 SASEGT. With 6 bases clipped from V and 6 bases from J, the junction kept 6 bases outside the gene matches. This CDR3 region has 13 residues. The CDR3 region has the DNA TGTGCCAGCAGGGAGACAGGGGAGGATGGCTACACCTTC. It is translated as CASRETGEDGYTF.

This chain uses TRBV20-1 with TRBJ2-7, with D perhaps assigned TRBD1 or TRBD2 (5 bases each). Germline V CDR1 and CDR2: DFQATT, SNEGSKA (reference sequence). V lost 0 bases and J 0 bases, leaving 15 bases between the germline ends. The CDR3 consists of 16 residues. The DNA of the CDR3 is TGCAGTGCTAGAGATGTCCTGAAGGGGAGCTCCTACGAGCAGTACTTC. Translated: CSARDVLKGSSYEQYF.

This clonotype was recorded many times. The chain combines TRBV20-1 with TRBJ2-1, with 16 bases that match TRBD2. Germline V gene sequence: CDR1 DFQATT, CDR2 SNEGSKA (reference sequence). With V trimmed by 6 bases and J by 6 bases, 5 bases remained unmatched. The CDR3 has 15 residues. CDR3 residues: CSALGLAGGRNEQFF. The CDR3 coding sequence is TGCAGTGCCTTGGGACTAGCGGGAGGGCGCAATGAGCAGTTCTTC.

This clonotype was counted a single time. The chain combines TRBV20-1 with TRBJ1-5, with TRBD1 matching 7 bases. J was trimmed by 9 bases and V by 6 bases; bases with no gene match: 14. Germline lookup yields CDR1 DFQATT and CDR2 SNEGSKA (reference sequence). This CDR3 contains 14 residues. The CDR3, as DNA: TGCAGTGCCGAGACAGGGTTTGGAGATCGGCCCCAGCATTTT. It is translated as CSAETGFGDRPQHF.

The rearrangement uses TRBV9 and TRBJ2-4; D is uncertain. The CDR3 has 14 residues. Germline values: CDR1 SGDLS, CDR2 YYNGEE. The germline V and J ends were trimmed by 0 bases and 7 bases, with 11 bases remaining between them. The DNA for the CDR3 is TGTGCCAGCAGCGTAGGATTGGAATCGAACATTCAGTACTTC. Translated: CASSVGLESNIQYF.

The chain joins TRBV4-1 to TRBJ2-3, with 7 bases fitting TRBD1. The CDR3 totals 17 residues. J was trimmed by 1 base and V by 1 base; bases with no gene match: 8. Germline V gene lookup returns CDR1 MGHRA and CDR2 YSYEKL. In nucleotides, the CDR3 is TGCGCCAGCAGCCAAGCGTTCGGTGGGACAGGCACAGATACGCAGTATTTT. Translating it yields CASSQAFGGTGTDTQYF.

There are a few counts of this clonotype. V is TRBV6-6 and J is TRBJ1-4, with 8 nucleotides matching TRBD1. The CDR3 is 15 residues long. After removal of 4 bases from V and 6 bases from J, the junction contained 7 bases not matched to a gene. Germline V gives CDR1 MNHNY, CDR2 SVGAGI (reference sequence). As DNA, the CDR3 is TGTGCCAGCAGTTTTCCGGGACAGGAGGATGAAAAACTGTTTTTT. Protein product: CASSFPGQEDEKLFF.

The sample holds many counts of this clonotype. V gene TRBV5-1 combines with J gene TRBJ2-1, with 11 positions matching TRBD2. This CDR3 spans 16 amino acids. The V and J ends lost 3 bases and 9 bases, in that order; junction bases with no gene match: 11. The germline CDR1 and CDR2 sequences are SGHRS and YFSETQ. As DNA, the CDR3 is TGCGCCAGCAGCTCCTATAGCGGGGGGGCGGAGAGTGAGCAGTTCTTC. It translates to CASSSYSGGAESEQFF.

This clonotype was counted between two and nine times. This sequence joins TRBV24-1 and TRBJ2-3, with D hard to call. This CDR3 has 15 residues. CDR1 is KGHDR, CDR2 SFDVKD, per germline. V lost 2 bases and J lost 4, with 12 bases in between. The CDR3 loop reads CATSDSRVAADTQYF. In DNA form, the CDR3 reads TGTGCCACCAGTGATTCCCGGGTGGCGGCAGATACGCAGTATTTT.

CDR3 coding DNA: TGTGCCAGCAGGGCGGGACAGCGTGATAGCTCCTACGAGCAGTACTTC. It translates to CASRAGQRDSSYEQYF. The V and J genes are TRBV27 and TRBJ2-7; maybe TRBD1 (7 bases). The CDR3 totals 16 residues. Germline values: CDR1 MNHEY, CDR2 SMNVEV (reference sequence). Deletions cut 6 bases from V and 0 bases from J, with 18 bases between.

This clonotype appeared many times. V usage is TRBV7-2 and J usage is TRBJ2-7; perhaps D is TRBD1 or TRBD2 (7 bases each). CDR3 length equals 14 residues. Germline V gene data show CDR1 as SGHTA and CDR2 as FQGNSA. V lost 5 bases and J lost 3, with 14 bases in between. CDR3 sequence: CASSPGGGLYEQYF. The CDR3 DNA follows: TGTGCCAGCAGCCCAGGGGGAGGGCTCTACGAGCAGTACTTC.

The chain couples TRBV4-1 to TRBJ2-7; no firm D call. Between the trimmed V and J ends, which lost 1 base and 4 bases, there was a span of 14 bases. The CDR3 is made up of 15 amino acids. CDR1 and CDR2 from the germline V gene are MGHRA and YSYEKL. CDR3 in amino acids: CASSQVRAEGYEQYF. Here the CDR3 DNA reads TGCGCCAGCAGCCAAGTCCGGGCCGAAGGGTACGAGCAGTACTTC.

The chain recombines TRBV5-1 with TRBJ1-2; D gene unclear. The CDR3 is 15 residues long. Trimming removed 4 bases from V and 4 bases from J, with 17 bases in between. Germline CDR1 SGHRS, CDR2 YFSETQ. CDR3 amino acids: CASSQNGPGGYGYTF. In DNA form, the CDR3 reads TGCGCCAGCAGCCAGAATGGACCTGGAGGCTATGGCTACACCTTC.

Turning to this clonotype: The junction and the germline gene differ at one end; a read error may be behind it. CDR3: CASSLGTGFSGANVRTF. For the CDR3, the DNA is TGTGCCAGCAGCCTCGGGACAGGCTTCTCTGGGGCCAACGTCCGGACTTTC. The chain recombines TRBV7-9 with TRBJ2-6, with 8 bases matching TRBD1. CDR1 is SEHNR and CDR2 is FQNEAQ in the germline V gene (reference sequence). The CDR3 consists of 17 residues.